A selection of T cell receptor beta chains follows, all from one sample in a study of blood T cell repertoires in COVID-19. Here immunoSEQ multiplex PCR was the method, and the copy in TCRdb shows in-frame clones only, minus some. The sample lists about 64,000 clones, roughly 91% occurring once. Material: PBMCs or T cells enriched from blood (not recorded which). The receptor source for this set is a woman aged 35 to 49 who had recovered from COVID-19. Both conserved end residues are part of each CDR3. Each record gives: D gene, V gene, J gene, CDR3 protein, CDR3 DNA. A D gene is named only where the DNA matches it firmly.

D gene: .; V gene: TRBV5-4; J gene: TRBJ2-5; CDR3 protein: CASSLEQPGETQYF; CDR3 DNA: TGTGCCAGCAGCTTGGAACAACCGGGAGAGACCCAGTACTTC
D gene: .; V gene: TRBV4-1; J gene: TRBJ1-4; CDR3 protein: CASSRGGSSTGANEKLFF; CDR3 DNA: TGCGCCAGCAGCCGAGGGGGATCCTCAACCGGGGCAAATGAAAAACTGTTTTTT
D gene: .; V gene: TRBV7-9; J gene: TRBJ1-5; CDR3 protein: CASSSGGNPLQPQHF; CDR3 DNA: TGTGCCAGCAGCTCTGGCGGAAACCCCCTTCAGCCCCAGCATTTT
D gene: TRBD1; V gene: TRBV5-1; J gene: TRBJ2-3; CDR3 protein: CASSLQGNGVDTQYF; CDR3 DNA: TGCGCCAGCAGCTTACAGGGGAATGGAGTAGATACGCAGTATTTT
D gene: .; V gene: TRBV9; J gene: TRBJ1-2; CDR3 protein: CASSVTLQGQGYTF; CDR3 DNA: TGTGCCAGCAGCGTAACGTTACAGGGACAAGGCTACACCTTC
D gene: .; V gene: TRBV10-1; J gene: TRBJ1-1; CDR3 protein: CARGANTEAFF; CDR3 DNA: TGCGCCCGGGGGGCAAACACTGAAGCTTTCTTT
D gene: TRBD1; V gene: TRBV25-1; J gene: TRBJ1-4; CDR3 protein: CASSEYGYRGKEKLFF; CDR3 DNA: TGTGCCAGCAGTGAATATGGTTACAGGGGGAAAGAAAAACTGTTTTTT
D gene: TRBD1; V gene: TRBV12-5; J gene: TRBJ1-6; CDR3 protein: CASGLGSGGGSPLHF; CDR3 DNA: TGTGCTAGTGGTTTGGGTTCAGGGGGTGGATCACCCCTCCACTTT
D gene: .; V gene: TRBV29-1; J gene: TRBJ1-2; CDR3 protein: CSVGARGGVGGYTF; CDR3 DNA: TGCAGCGTTGGTGCCCGGGGAGGGGTAGGGGGCTACACCTTC
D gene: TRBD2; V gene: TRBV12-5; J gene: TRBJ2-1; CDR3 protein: CASGYSGGNNEQFF; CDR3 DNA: TGTGCTAGTGGTTATAGCGGGGGGAACAATGAGCAGTTCTTC
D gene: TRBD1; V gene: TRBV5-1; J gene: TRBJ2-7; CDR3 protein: CASSSPGQYEQYF; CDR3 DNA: TGCGCCAGCAGCTCTCCGGGACAGTACGAGCAGTACTTC
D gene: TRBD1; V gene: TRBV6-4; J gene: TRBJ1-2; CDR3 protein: CASSDTHRDRGTSRKGYTF; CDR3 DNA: TGTGCCAGCAGTGACACCCACCGGGACAGGGGGACCTCAAGGAAGGGCTACACCTTC
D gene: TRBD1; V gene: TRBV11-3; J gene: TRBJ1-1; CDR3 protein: CASSPSEARGRNTEAFF; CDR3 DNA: TGTGCCAGCAGCCCTTCCGAAGCCAGGGGGCGAAACACTGAAGCTTTCTTT
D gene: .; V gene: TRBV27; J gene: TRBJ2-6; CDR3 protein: CASRSFLRSSGANVLTF; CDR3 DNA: TGTGCCAGCAGGTCCTTCCTCCGCAGCTCTGGGGCCAACGTCCTGACTTTC
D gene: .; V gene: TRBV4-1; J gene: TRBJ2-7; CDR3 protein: CASSRALSYEQYF; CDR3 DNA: TGCGCCAGCAGCCGGGCATTATCCTACGAGCAGTACTTC
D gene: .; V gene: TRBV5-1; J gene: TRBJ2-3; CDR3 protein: CASSLGQLTDTQYF; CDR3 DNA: TGCGCCAGCAGCTTGGGACAGCTCACAGATACGCAGTATTTT
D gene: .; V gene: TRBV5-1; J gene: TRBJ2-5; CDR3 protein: CASSSQGETQYF; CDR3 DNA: TGCGCCAGCAGCTCGCAGGGGGAGACCCAGTACTTC
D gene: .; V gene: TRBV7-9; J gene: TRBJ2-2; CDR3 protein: CASTSRENTGELFF; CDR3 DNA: TGTGCCAGCACTTCCCGCGAGAACACCGGGGAGCTGTTTTTT
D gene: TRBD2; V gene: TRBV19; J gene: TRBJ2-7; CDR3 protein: CASSFREGPYEQYF; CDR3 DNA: TGTGCCAGTAGTTTCAGGGAGGGACCCTACGAGCAGTACTTC
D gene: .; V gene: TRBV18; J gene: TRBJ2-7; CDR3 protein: CASSPPSGLYYEQYF; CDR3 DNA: TGTGCCAGCTCACCACCGTCGGGACTTTACTACGAGCAGTACTTC
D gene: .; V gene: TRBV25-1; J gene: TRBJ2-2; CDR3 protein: CASSDSGDTGELFF; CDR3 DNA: TGTGCCAGCAGTGATTCAGGGGACACCGGGGAGCTGTTTTTT
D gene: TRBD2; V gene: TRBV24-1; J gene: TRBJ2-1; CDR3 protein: CATSDPLAGATRDEQFF; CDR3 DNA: TGTGCCACCAGTGATCCCCTAGCGGGGGCCACTAGGGATGAGCAGTTCTTC
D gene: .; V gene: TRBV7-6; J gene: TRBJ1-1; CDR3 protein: CASVGDRGTEAFF; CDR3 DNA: TGTGCCAGCGTGGGAGACCGGGGCACTGAAGCTTTCTTT